A single sample gave rise to the 27 T cell receptor beta chains below, sequenced in a study of T cells in Graves' hyperthyroidism and ophthalmopathy. Researchers took RNA transcripts and amplified the TCR beta CDR3 regions from them. TCR CDR3 regions were first amplified by RT-PCR with HTBI primers. TCRdb analysed the multiplex PCR reads with MiXCR anew, one entry per CDR3 protein. The data show around 200,000 distinct CDR3 sequences, approximately 20% seen once. Sequencing was carried out using blood. These receptors came from a man aged 40-50 years with Graves' hyperthyroidism.

This clonotype was detected many times. This CDR3 reads CASSLRDTDTQYF. In DNA form, the CDR3 reads TGTGCCAGCAGCTTGCGGGATACAGATACGCAGTATTTT. This chain connects TRBV5-6 to TRBJ2-3; tentative D call: TRBD2 (5 bases). From germline, CDR1 is SGHDT and CDR2 YYEEEE. The germline V and J ends were trimmed by 1 base and 3 bases, with 6 bases remaining between them. This CDR3 has 13 amino acids.

A few counts support this clonotype. This chain joins TRBV19 and TRBJ2-1; D not certain. Trimming pared 4 bases from V and 6 bases from J, leaving 10 bases between. The CDR3 length is 13 residues. Germline lookup yields CDR1 LNHDA and CDR2 SQIVND (reference sequence). CDR3 residues: CASSNGVSNEQFF. In nucleotides, the CDR3 is TGTGCCAGTAGTAATGGGGTTAGCAATGAGCAGTTCTTC.

Many counts were recorded for this clonotype. The V and J genes are TRBV5-1 and TRBJ2-7; 7 nucleotides agree with TRBD1. The trim removed 1 base at V and 7 bases at J, leaving 8 bases unmatched. From germline, CDR1 is SGHRS and CDR2 YFSETQ. The CDR3 has 14 residues. CDR3 amino acids: CASSLLRGRTEQYF. Written as DNA, the CDR3 is TGCGCCAGCAGCTTGTTAAGGGGGCGGACGGAGCAGTACTTC.

This clonotype appeared a few times. This chain links TRBV7-9 with TRBJ1-2, with no clear D. Per germline, CDR1 SEHNR and CDR2 FQNEAQ (reference sequence). V dropped 4 bases and J dropped 4 bases, with 13 bases sitting between them. The CDR3 is 14 residues long. CDR3 coding DNA: TGTGCCAGCAGCTCGGAGAGCCATCGCTATGGCTACACCTTC. This encodes CASSSESHRYGYTF.

This clonotype was seen many times. The V call is TRBV5-5, the J call TRBJ2-7; 9 positions agree with TRBD1. The CDR3 has 15 amino acids. Per germline, CDR1 SGHKS and CDR2 YYEKEE (reference sequence). V shed 3 bases, J shed 1 base, and the junction held 5 bases outside the gene matches. The CDR3 DNA is TGTGCCAGCAGCTACAGGGGGCGGGGGTCCTACGAGCAGTACTTC. This gives the protein CASSYRGRGSYEQYF. Combining the CDR3 with reference TRBV5-5 and TRBJ2-7 gives the whole variable domain DAGVTQSPTHLIKTRGQQVTLRCSPISGHKSVSWYQQVLGQGPQFIFQYYEKEERGRGNFPDRFSARQFPNYSSELNVNALLLGDSALYLCASSYRGRGSYEQYFGPGTRLTVT.

This clonotype appeared a few times. This sequence joins TRBV10-1 and TRBJ1-1, with D maybe TRBD1 (5 bases). V lost 6 bases to trimming and J lost 5 bases, with 13 bases between them. Per germline, CDR1 WNHNN and CDR2 SYGVQD (reference sequence). The CDR3 is 13 residues long. The CDR3 here is CASSRDGQTEAFF. CDR3 coding DNA: TGCGCCAGCAGCAGGGACGGTCAAACTGAAGCTTTCTTT.

J is TRBJ2-2 and V is TRBV4-2; TRBD1 might be the D (5 bases). CDR1 and CDR2 (germline): LGHNA, YNFKEQ. V was trimmed by 2 bases and J by 6 bases, leaving 16 bases between them. The CDR3 spans 16 residues. CDR3 coding DNA: TGTGCCAGCAGCCAATTAGACAGCCCCCCGGCCGGGGAGCTGTTTTTT. Translated: CASSQLDSPPAGELFF.

This clonotype showed up just a few times. The chain links TRBV20-1 to TRBJ1-1; 7 bases match TRBD1. V lost 3 bases to trimming and J lost 5 bases; unmatched junction nucleotides: 6. The length of the CDR3 is 13 residues. The germline gives CDR1 DFQATT, CDR2 SNEGSKA (reference sequence). Here the CDR3 DNA reads TGCAGTGCTAGGGGGGACAGAACGACTGAAGCTTTCTTT. This gives the protein CSARGDRTTEAFF.

There are a few counts of this clonotype. The chain couples TRBV29-1 to TRBJ2-7, with TRBD1 matching 9 bases. This CDR3 is 12 amino acids long. CDR1 is SQVTM, CDR2 ANQGSEA, per germline. J gave up 4 bases and V 6 bases, and 4 bases lay outside the gene matches. CDR3 sequence (DNA): TGCAGCGTGGCCGGGACAGGGTACGAGCAGTACTTC. Translated: CSVAGTGYEQYF.

This clonotype was detected many times. The rearrangement joins TRBV6-1 to TRBJ2-5, with TRBD1 identical over 9 bases. Looked up from germline, CDR1 is MNHNS and CDR2 is SASEGT. CDR3 length: 15 amino acids. J gave up 5 bases and V 4 bases, and 8 bases lay outside the gene matches. The CDR3 DNA reads as TGTGCCAGCAGTGTAAACAGGGGGCGACTGGAGACCCAGTACTTC. Its translation: CASSVNRGRLETQYF.

This chain joins TRBV7-2 and TRBJ1-2; 7 bases line up with TRBD1. CDR1 SGHTA and CDR2 FQGNSA come from the germline V gene. V lost 4 bases to trimming and J lost 7 bases; unmatched junction nucleotides: 3. The CDR3 extends over 12 amino acids. In DNA, the CDR3 is TGTGCCAGCAGCTCGACAGGGCGTGGCTACACCTTC. It is translated as CASSSTGRGYTF.

This clonotype was found many times. The chain links TRBV6-1 to TRBJ2-7; no reliable D call. The V gene's germline CDR1 is MNHNS and CDR2 SASEGT. Deletions cut 10 bases from V and 0 bases from J, with 13 bases between. CDR3 length equals 13 residues. CDR3 in DNA: TGTGCCACCGCGATTAGCACCTCCTACGAGCAGTACTTC. It translates to CATAISTSYEQYF.

This clonotype was detected many times. CDR3 in amino acids: CASSLVRGDGNQPQHF. CDR3 sequence (DNA): TGTGCCAGCAGCTTAGTGAGAGGGGACGGGAATCAGCCCCAGCATTTT. The chain combines TRBV7-9 with TRBJ1-5; TRBD1 is a possible D gene (5 bases). V shed 1 base and J shed 4 bases, with 14 bases lying between them. This CDR3 is built from 16 residues. In germline, CDR1 is SEHNR, CDR2 FQNEAQ (reference sequence). Supplemented by reference TRBV7-9 and TRBJ1-5, the full variable domain reads DTGVSQNPRHKITKRGQNVTFRCDPISEHNRLYWYRQTLGQGPEFLTYFQNEAQLEKSRLLSDRFSAERPKGSFSTLEIQRTEQGDSAMYLCASSLVRGDGNQPQHFGDGTRLSIL.

In its sample, this clonotype was seen many times. This rearrangement joins TRBV2 to TRBJ2-5, with 9 bases lining up with TRBD2. V trimming: 6 bases; J trimming: 5 bases; junction bases outside the gene matches: 4. The CDR3 has 13 amino acids. Per the germline V gene, CDR1 is SNHLY and CDR2 is FYNNEI. CDR3 sequence reads: CASSQRGAETQYF. CDR3 nucleotides: TGTGCCAGCAGCCAGCGGGGGGCGGAGACCCAGTACTTC.

This clonotype was picked up a small number of times. The V call is TRBV20-1, the J call TRBJ1-6, with D perhaps TRBD1 (6 bases). Trimming stripped 0 bases from V and 8 bases from J, with 11 bases between. Germline values: CDR1 DFQATT, CDR2 SNEGSKA (reference sequence). The CDR3 contains 14 residues. The CDR3 nucleotides are TGCAGTGCTAGAGATGCGGCAGGGGATTCACCCCTCCACTTT. Amino acid sequence: CSARDAAGDSPLHF.

On this clonotype itself: A much larger clone sits a single nucleotide away, making a read error possible. The chain has TRBV30 and TRBJ2-1; D might be TRBD1 or TRBD2, each matching 5 bases. CDR3 size: 14 residues. CDR1 is GTSNPN and CDR2 is SVGIG in the germline V gene (reference sequence). The ends were cut back, 4 bases at V and 10 bases at J, with 20 bases in the middle. The DNA for the CDR3 is TGTGCCTGGAATGTAATGAGTTGGGGGATCGAGCAGTTCTTC. It codes for CAWNVMSWGIEQFF.

The sample holds many counts of this clonotype. The V and J genes are TRBV4-2 and TRBJ2-2; 7 bases map to TRBD1. V was pared by 4 bases and J by 6 bases, with 2 bases of the junction left unmatched. CDR1 is LGHNA, CDR2 YNFKEQ, per germline. The CDR3 has 13 amino acids. Here the CDR3 reads CASSRTGAGELFF. The CDR3 nucleotides are TGTGCCAGCAGCCGAACAGGGGCCGGGGAGCTGTTTTTT.

This clonotype showed up just a few times. The chain is built from TRBV5-1 and TRBJ2-3; possible D gene TRBD1, 6 bases. The CDR3 runs to 14 residues. V lost 5 bases and J 1 base, leaving 11 bases between the germline ends. CDR1 SGHRS and CDR2 YFSETQ come from the germline V gene. Written as DNA, the CDR3 is TGCGCCAGCAGAGCCAGACAGGGCACAGATACGCAGTATTTT. This translates into CASRARQGTDTQYF.

This sequence joins TRBV7-9 and TRBJ1-2; no reliable D call. This CDR3 is 13 amino acids long. The V gene lost 1 base and the J gene lost 6 bases, with 9 bases spanning the gap. Germline values: CDR1 SEHNR, CDR2 FQNEAQ (reference sequence). The CDR3 here is CASSLGGGNGYTF. The DNA for the CDR3 is TGTGCCAGCAGCTTAGGAGGAGGAAATGGCTACACCTTC.

This rearrangement joins TRBV5-1 to TRBJ2-7; D may be TRBD2 (6 bases). Germline lookup yields CDR1 SGHRS and CDR2 YFSETQ. Trimming removed 0 bases from V and 3 bases from J, with 13 bases in between. The CDR3 spans 15 residues. CDR3 nucleotide sequence: TGCGCCAGCAGCTTGGTGCCTAGCGAGGGCTACGAGCAGTACTTC. This gives the protein CASSLVPSEGYEQYF.

This clonotype was seen ten or more times. This chain connects TRBV3-1 to TRBJ1-5; TRBD1 aligns across 7 bases. V lost 3 bases and J lost 0; bases outside the gene matches: 5. Germline values: CDR1 LGHDT, CDR2 YNNKEL (reference sequence). This CDR3 has 16 residues. The CDR3 reads CASSHTGAYSNQPQHF. The CDR3, as DNA: TGTGCCAGCAGCCATACAGGGGCCTATAGCAATCAGCCCCAGCATTTT. Variable domain in full (rest from reference TRBV3-1 and TRBJ1-5): DTAVSQTPKYLVTQMGNDKSIKCEQNLGHDTMYWYKQDSKKFLKIMFSYNNKELIINETVPNRFSPKSPDKAHLNLHINSLELGDSAVYFCASSHTGAYSNQPQHFGDGTRLSIL.

This chain uses TRBV11-2 with TRBJ2-3; D tentatively fits TRBD1 or TRBD2 (6 bases each). The germline gives CDR1 SGHAT, CDR2 FQNNGV. This CDR3 is built from 14 residues. V lost 2 bases, J lost 4 bases, and 10 bases lay in between. The DNA for the CDR3 is TGTGCCAGCAGCTTATGGAGGGGGGCAGATACGCAGTATTTT. Encoded protein: CASSLWRGADTQYF.

The chain carries TRBV5-1 and TRBJ2-2, with D perhaps matching TRBD1 or TRBD2 (5 bases each). Trimming pared 1 base from V and 4 bases from J, leaving 11 bases between. Germline V gene lookup returns CDR1 SGHRS and CDR2 YFSETQ. The CDR3 extends over 15 amino acids. The CDR3: CASSLKQAGTGELFF. The CDR3 nucleotides read TGCGCCAGCAGCTTGAAACAGGCGGGCACCGGGGAGCTGTTTTTT. The whole variable domain, filled in from reference TRBV5-1 and TRBJ2-2, reads KAGVTQTPRYLIKTRGQQVTLSCSPISGHRSVSWYQQTPGQGLQFLFEYFSETQRNKGNFPGRFSGRQFSNSRSEMNVSTLELGDSALYLCASSLKQAGTGELFFGEGSRLTVL.

At least ten counts were recorded for this clonotype. V gene TRBV28 combines with J gene TRBJ1-4; D is possibly TRBD1 (5 bases). CDR1 and CDR2 from the germline V gene are MDHEN and SYDVKM. V was pared by 3 bases and J by 3 bases, with 14 bases between. The CDR3 contains 16 residues. The CDR3 reads CASSFGQAGANEKLFF. CDR3 nucleotide sequence: TGTGCCAGCAGTTTTGGGCAGGCGGGGGCTAATGAAAAACTGTTTTTT.

This clonotype was found many times. The J gene is TRBJ1-4, the V gene TRBV7-9; D not resolved. Trimming cost V 1 base and J 3 bases, with 9 bases left between them. CDR1 is SEHNR, CDR2 FQNEAQ, per germline (reference sequence). The length of the CDR3 is 15 residues. The CDR3 DNA follows: TGTGCCAGCAGCTTAGGAGTACATGCTAATGAAAAACTGTTTTTT. The encoded protein is CASSLGVHANEKLFF.

This clonotype was seen at least ten times. The rearrangement joins TRBV7-2 to TRBJ2-5, with 9 positions matching TRBD2. Germline V lookup: CDR1 SGHTA, CDR2 FQGNSA. J gave up 1 base and V 2 bases, and 2 bases lay outside the gene matches. The CDR3 runs to 15 residues. This CDR3 reads CASSLRAGGQETQYF. CDR3 DNA sequence: TGTGCCAGCAGCTTAAGAGCGGGGGGCCAAGAGACCCAGTACTTC.

The gene calls are TRBV5-8 and TRBJ2-1; no definite D call. This CDR3 has 12 amino acids. CDR1 is SGHTS, CDR2 YDEGEE, per germline. The V end was cut by 1 base, the J end by 6 bases, with 5 bases between. In DNA, the CDR3 is TGTGCCAGCAGCTTGTTCGCCAATGAGCAGTTCTTC. It encodes CASSLFANEQFF.